Below are 15 T cell receptor beta chains sequenced from a single sample in a study of T cell responses to AZD1222 COVID-19 vaccine. Profiling relied on immunoSEQ multiplex PCR, and the TCRdb table lists in-frame clones only, not all of them. The sample has 100,000 or so clones, just under 90% seen once. The specimen comprised peripheral blood, sampled on day 0 of AZD1222 vaccination. These TCRs come from an adult in good health.

This clone was counted between two and nine times. The chain has TRBV2 and TRBJ1-4; D unclear. Germline CDR1 is SNHLY and CDR2 is FYNNEI. V lost 9 bases, J lost 7 bases, and 18 bases lay in between. The CDR3 is 14 amino acids. The CDR3 DNA reads as TGTGCCAGTCTAAAGGGAACAAGGAGTGAAAAACTGTTTTTT. This gives the protein CASLKGTRSEKLFF. The full variable domain, with the rest looked up from reference TRBV2 and TRBJ1-4, is EPEVTQTPSHQVTQMGQEVILRCVPISNHLYFYWYRQILGQKVEFLVSFYNNEISEKSEIFDDQFSVERPDGSNFTLKIRSTKLEDSAMYFCASLKGTRSEKLFFGSGTQLSVL.

The CDR3 sequence is CASSAREGQSYEQFF. The CDR3 DNA sequence: TGTGCCAGCAGCGCCCGGGAGGGCCAAAGCTATGAGCAGTTCTTC. This chain joins TRBV9 and TRBJ2-1; 8 bases match TRBD2. Germline CDR1 is SGDLS and CDR2 is YYNGEE. This CDR3 region has 15 residues. Trimming cost V 3 bases and J 8 bases; bases outside gene matches: 10. The full variable domain, its missing parts supplied by reference TRBV9 and TRBJ2-1, is DSGVTQTPKHLITATGQRVTLRCSPRSGDLSVYWYQQSLDQGLQFLIQYYNGEERAKGNILERFSAQQFPDLHSELNLSSLELGDSALYFCASSAREGQSYEQFFGPGTRLTVL.

J is TRBJ1-4 and V is TRBV7-9; D gene uncertain. In germline, CDR1 is SEHNR, CDR2 FQNEAQ (reference sequence). The CDR3 consists of 14 residues. Trimming stripped 3 bases from V and 4 bases from J, with 9 bases between. CDR3 sequence: CASSFDLSNEKLFF. The CDR3 DNA sequence: TGTGCCAGCAGCTTCGACCTTAGTAATGAAAAACTGTTTTTT.

The rearrangement links TRBV9 to TRBJ1-2; D might be TRBD1 (6 bases). The CDR3 has 15 amino acids. Germline CDR1 and CDR2: SGDLS and YYNGEE. V was trimmed by 3 bases and J by 2 bases, leaving 14 bases between them. Here the CDR3 DNA reads TGTGCCAGCAGCGAACATCAGACAGGCAACTATGGCTACACCTTC. This translates into CASSEHQTGNYGYTF.

This clone was detected only once. The rearrangement joins TRBV20-1 to TRBJ1-1; D gene unclear. Germline CDR1 DFQATT, CDR2 SNEGSKA (reference sequence). Trimming left V 8 bases short and J 6 bases short, with 13 bases between. The CDR3 sequence is 11 residues long. The CDR3 region is CSLFSVPEAFF. The CDR3 coding sequence is TGCAGTCTCTTTTCGGTCCCTGAAGCTTTCTTT.

V gene TRBV6-5 combines with J gene TRBJ2-7; no definite D call. Germline V gives CDR1 MNHEY, CDR2 SVGAGI. Trimming removed 8 bases at V and 5 bases at J, with 10 bases between. This CDR3 spans 11 amino acids. The CDR3 protein is CASRHTHEQYF. The DNA for the CDR3 is TGTGCCAGCCGACATACTCACGAGCAGTACTTC.

This chain links TRBV15 with TRBJ1-1; 10 bases align to TRBD1. Germline CDR1 reads LNHNV; CDR2 reads YYDKDF (reference sequence). The CDR3 consists of 15 residues. V shed 5 bases and J 1 base; nucleotides not matched to a gene: 4. In nucleotides, the CDR3 is TGTGCCACCAGCTGGACAGGGGGGTCGAACACTGAAGCTTTCTTT. Its protein product is CATSWTGGSNTEAFF.

The chain employs TRBV6-6 and TRBJ2-2, with 8 bases aligning to TRBD2. Trimming removed 4 bases from V and 2 bases from J; junction bases left unmatched: 6. Germline CDR1 MNHNY, CDR2 SVGAGI (reference sequence). The CDR3 has 16 amino acids. The CDR3 sequence is CASSWSSGVNTGELFF. For the CDR3, the DNA is TGTGCCAGCAGTTGGAGTAGCGGGGTTAACACCGGGGAGCTGTTTTTT.

The genes are TRBV9 and TRBJ1-1; D remains unclear. The germline V gene has CDR1 SGDLS and CDR2 YYNGEE. Trimming removed 0 bases at V and 7 bases at J, with 10 bases between. This CDR3 is built from 13 residues. CDR3 bases: TGTGCCAGCAGCGTAGGCACCCGACATGAAGCTTTCTTT. It specifies CASSVGTRHEAFF.

The chain links TRBV7-3 to TRBJ2-2; no firm D call. Looked up from germline, CDR1 is SGHTA and CDR2 is FQGTGA. V was cut by 5 bases and J by 1 base, with 8 bases left in between. The CDR3 has 14 residues. The CDR3 reads CASSVRKNTGELFF. DNA of the CDR3: TGTGCCAGCAGCGTTCGAAAGAACACCGGGGAGCTGTTTTTT. Full variable domain (remainder filled in from reference TRBV7-3 and TRBJ2-2): GAGVSQTPSNKVTEKGKYVELRCDPISGHTALYWYRQSLGQGPEFLIYFQGTGAADDSGLPNDRFFAVRPEGSVSTLKIQRTERGDSAVYLCASSVRKNTGELFFGEGSRLTVL.

This clone has more than one count but fewer than ten. The rearrangement links TRBV9 to TRBJ2-7; unclear D gene. The V gene lost 0 bases and the J gene lost 12 bases, with 13 bases spanning the gap. The CDR3 consists of 12 residues. Germline assignment: CDR1 SGDLS and CDR2 YYNGEE. The CDR3 loop reads CASSVGGGGLYF. The CDR3 nucleotides are TGTGCCAGCAGCGTAGGTGGCGGTGGATTGTACTTC.

The rearrangement joins TRBV10-3 to TRBJ2-1; 7 bases are a match to TRBD1. The CDR3 has 16 residues. Germline V CDR1 and CDR2: ENHRY, SYGVKD. Trimming cost V 4 bases and J 6 bases; bases outside gene matches: 12. This CDR3 is CAISGGRDRVLNEQFF. The CDR3 DNA follows: TGTGCCATCAGTGGCGGCCGGGACAGAGTCCTCAATGAGCAGTTCTTC.

The rearrangement uses TRBV29-1 and TRBJ2-1, with D perhaps TRBD2 (5 bases). Germline V lookup: CDR1 SQVTM, CDR2 ANQGSEA. The CDR3 loop spans 14 amino acids. Trimming left V 6 bases short and J 5 bases short, with 17 bases between. The CDR3 DNA is TGCAGCGTGGGAACTAGACAAATGGACAATGAGCAGTTCTTC. The encoded protein is CSVGTRQMDNEQFF.

The V and J genes are TRBV6-5 and TRBJ2-1, with 7 bases fitting TRBD2. The V segment lost 8 bases and the J segment 1 base; nucleotides outside the gene matches: 8. This CDR3 has 15 amino acids. CDR1 is MNHEY and CDR2 is SVGAGI in the germline V gene. The CDR3 sequence is CASRVTSQSYNEQFF. The CDR3, as DNA: TGTGCCAGCCGAGTGACTAGCCAGTCCTACAATGAGCAGTTCTTC.

The chain is built from TRBV11-3 and TRBJ2-5; 7 bases match TRBD1. J was trimmed by 4 bases and V by 5 bases; bases with no gene match: 4. Germline lookup yields CDR1 SGHNT and CDR2 YENEEA. The CDR3 runs to 13 residues. DNA for the CDR3: TGTGCCAGCAGCCCTACAGGGGTAGAGACCCAGTACTTC. It codes for CASSPTGVETQYF.